This TCR beta chain was identified in a study of shared clonotypes between healthy human individuals. Germline-derived CDR1 and CDR2 are SGHAT and FQNNGV. This CDR3 region has 15 residues. With 5 bases clipped from V and 5 bases from J, the junction kept 11 bases outside the gene matches. Notes on the study in general: Exclusively blood specimens were collected; tissue repertoires likely differ.

On this clone: Its antigen is as yet unknown.

A deep-level run was used for the assay. In the original analysis: ImmunoSEQ output held junction-only sequences without quality scores, so filtering differed. Using immunoSEQ multiplex PCR, the repertoire was profiled, and TCRdb retains in-frame clones only, with some absent. The V and J calls and the clone size are those of that table, but D and trimming were determined from the DNA. The sample lists under 600,000 clones; 60% to 80% were seen once. This clonotype was obtained from a woman in her forties in good health. Some clones in this sample may be carry-over from other donors' samples. The sample was PBMCs. This chain uses TRBV11-2 with TRBJ1-2; TRBD1 aligns across 7 bases. The CDR3 sequence is CASSPNDRVVYGYTF. For the CDR3, the DNA is TGTGCCAGCAGCCCCAATGACAGGGTAGTTTATGGCTACACCTTC.